These 32 T cell receptor beta chains were sequenced from one sample in a study of blood T cells in healthy people across ages. Primed by a sample-barcoded 5' primer and a J-beta primer mix, a second PCR proceeded for 7 to 11 cycles. MiXCR, run by TCRdb on the 5' RACE reads, gives a single entry per CDR3 protein. The table has under 1 million distinct CDR3 sequences, approximately 48% seen once; the top ten hold about a fifth. Sequenced: blood. These receptors were obtained from a man in his 60s in good health.

This clonotype was observed a few times. The gene calls are TRBV5-5 and TRBJ1-1; no clear D. Germline V gene data show CDR1 as SGHKS and CDR2 as YYEKEE (reference sequence). Between the trimmed V and J ends, which lost 2 bases and 4 bases, there was a span of 12 bases. This CDR3 is 14 amino acids long. The CDR3 DNA sequence: TGTGCCAGCAGCTTCCAAGCGGGCATCACTGAAGCTTTCTTT. Its protein is CASSFQAGITEAFF.

The chain links TRBV7-3 to TRBJ2-3; D gene ambiguous. Germline CDR1 SGHTA, CDR2 FQGTGA. CDR3 length: 13 amino acids. Trimming cost V 5 bases and J 5 bases, with 11 bases left between them. CDR3 DNA sequence: TGTGCCAGCAGCCCCGACCGAGGAGATACGCAGTATTTT. Translating gives CASSPDRGDTQYF.

The chain has TRBV18 and TRBJ2-1; D may be TRBD1 or TRBD2 (6 bases each). Trimming pared 0 bases from V and 3 bases from J, leaving 21 bases between. The germline gives CDR1 KGHSH, CDR2 LQKENI. This CDR3 has 19 amino acids. CDR3 sequence reads: CASSPPPRGQSALYNEQFF. The CDR3 nucleotides are TGTGCCAGCTCACCACCGCCGCGGGGACAAAGCGCACTCTACAATGAGCAGTTCTTC. Filled out from reference TRBV18 and TRBJ2-1, the complete variable domain reads NAGVMQNPRHLVRRRGQEARLRCSPMKGHSHVYWYRQLPEEGLKFMVYLQKENIIDESGMPKERFSAEFPKEGPSILRIQQVVRGDSAAYFCASSPPPRGQSALYNEQFFGPGTRLTVL.

The chain links TRBV6-5 to TRBJ1-1, with D possibly being TRBD1 (6 bases). The ends were cut back, 2 bases at V and 11 bases at J, with 18 bases in the middle. This CDR3 region has 14 residues. CDR1 and CDR2 from the germline V gene are MNHEY and SVGAGI. The CDR3 spells CASSYRTVGFLAFF. CDR3 in DNA: TGTGCCAGCAGTTACAGGACAGTTGGGTTTCTTGCTTTCTTT.

The rearrangement uses TRBV9 and TRBJ1-1; 7 bases are a match to TRBD1. V was pared by 3 bases and J by 6 bases, with 14 bases of the junction left unmatched. The CDR3 totals 16 residues. Germline V gene sequence: CDR1 SGDLS, CDR2 YYNGEE. CDR3 sequence reads: CASSAKTGTVTSEAFF. Here the CDR3 DNA reads TGTGCCAGCAGCGCAAAAACCGGGACAGTCACGTCTGAAGCTTTCTTT.

Comments on this clonotype: A much larger clone differs by one base, so this may be a read error. The J gene is TRBJ2-5, the V gene TRBV24-1; D is perhaps TRBD2 (6 bases). Germline CDR1 and CDR2: KGHDR and SFDVKD. The CDR3 sequence is 15 residues long. In nucleotides, the CDR3 is TGTGCCGCCAGTGATTGGGGCGGGACGCAAGAGACCCAGTACTTC. Amino acids: CAASDWGGTQETQYF.

This clonotype was detected many times. The CDR3 protein is CASRLEMETQYF. CDR3 coding DNA: TGTGCCTCACGACTAGAGATGGAGACCCAGTACTTC. The chain links TRBV7-9 to TRBJ2-5, with D perhaps matching TRBD2 (6 bases). The ends were cut back, 11 bases at V and 5 bases at J, with 15 bases in the middle. From germline, CDR1 is SEHNR and CDR2 FQNEAQ (reference sequence). The CDR3 extends over 12 amino acids.

This clonotype came up once. V is TRBV6-6 and J is TRBJ2-1; tentatively, D is TRBD2 (6 bases). Near its end, the DNA agrees better with TRBJ2-7, so the J call may be wrong. Germline CDR1 MNHNY, CDR2 SVGAGI (reference sequence). The CDR3 runs 14 residues. The CDR3 reads CASSLALSYNEQYF. CDR3 in DNA: TGTGCCAGCAGTCTAGCGTTGTCCTACAATGAGCAGTACTTC.

This clonotype has a handful of counts. This chain uses TRBV3-1 with TRBJ2-3; 16 nucleotides align to TRBD2. This CDR3 region has 19 residues. V lost 6 bases to trimming and J lost 2 bases; unmatched junction nucleotides: 11. The germline gives CDR1 LGHDT, CDR2 YNNKEL (reference sequence). The CDR3 loop reads CASRGGLAGGRRDTDTQYF. The CDR3 nucleotides read TGTGCCAGCAGGGGGGGACTAGCGGGGGGGCGGCGAGACACAGATACGCAGTATTTT.

This chain connects TRBV5-1 to TRBJ2-5; TRBD2 matches 12 bases. The germline gives CDR1 SGHRS, CDR2 YFSETQ. The J segment lost 7 bases and the V segment lost 4 bases, leaving 8 bases of the junction unmatched. The CDR3 has 15 amino acids. Here the CDR3 DNA reads TGCGCCAGCAGCCCCGGGACTAGCGGGCCGCGGACCCAGTACTTC. It encodes CASSPGTSGPRTQYF.

This clonotype was seen a handful of times. V usage is TRBV5-5 and J usage is TRBJ2-3; D not certain. V lost 1 base and J lost 6, with 12 bases in between. The CDR3 spans 14 residues. Germline V CDR1 and CDR2: SGHKS, YYEKEE (reference sequence). The DNA for the CDR3 is TGTGCCAGCAGCTTGACGGTCCTCCCCGATACGCAGTATTTT. It yields the protein CASSLTVLPDTQYF.

This clonotype showed up just a few times. At one of its ends the junction is not consistent with the germline gene, which may arise from a read error. The V and J genes are TRBV7-7 and TRBJ1-4; no definite D call. Germline loops: CDR1 SSHAT, CDR2 FNYEAQ (reference sequence). This CDR3 is built from 15 residues. In nucleotides, the CDR3 is TGTGCTAGCAGCTTAGGCCCGGGGATGAATGAAAAACTGTTTTTT. Translated: CASSLGPGMNEKLFF.

The CDR3 nucleotides are TGTGCCAGCAGCTATGATGGGGAGCAGTACTTC. This gives the protein CASSYDGEQYF. This rearrangement joins TRBV12-3 or TRBV12-4 to TRBJ2-4; D perhaps matches TRBD2 (5 bases). The CDR3 consists of 11 residues. V was pared by 6 bases and J by 13 bases, with 13 bases between.

The V gene is TRBV20-1, the J gene TRBJ1-4; no firm D call. Trimming stripped 4 bases from V and 5 bases from J, with 5 bases between. Germline-derived CDR1 and CDR2 are DFQATT and SNEGSKA (reference sequence). CDR3 size: 11 residues. The CDR3 spells CSATGNEKLFF. CDR3 sequence (DNA): TGCAGTGCTACGGGGAATGAAAAACTGTTTTTT.

This clonotype was counted many times. This rearrangement joins TRBV7-9 to TRBJ2-3; D ambiguous. This CDR3 is 11 amino acids long. With 2 bases removed from V and 4 bases from J, the gap between germline ends came to 1 base. Germline CDR1 SEHNR, CDR2 FQNEAQ (reference sequence). The CDR3 DNA reads TGTGCCAGCAGCTTATCAGATACGCAGTATTTT. Translating gives CASSLSDTQYF.

This chain joins TRBV20-1 and TRBJ2-1; 8 bases line up with TRBD2. The CDR3 is 15 residues long. V was pared by 5 bases and J by 4 bases, with 10 bases of the junction left unmatched. Germline loops: CDR1 DFQATT, CDR2 SNEGSKA (reference sequence). The CDR3 nucleotides are TGCAGTGCTCTTCCGGTCACTAGCGGTTACAATGAGCAGTTCTTC. It yields the protein CSALPVTSGYNEQFF.

The rearrangement links TRBV2 to TRBJ2-1; maybe TRBD1 (6 bases). V was clipped by 7 bases and J by 1 base, with 11 bases between them. Germline V CDR1 and CDR2: SNHLY, FYNNEI. CDR3 size: 14 residues. CDR3 amino acids: CASIDTGSYNEQFF. In DNA form, the CDR3 reads TGTGCCAGCATCGATACAGGGTCCTACAATGAGCAGTTCTTC.

The chain links TRBV4-1 to TRBJ2-1; D is undetermined. V was shortened by 4 bases and J by 9 bases, with 13 bases between the two germline ends. The CDR3 has 13 amino acids. CDR1 and CDR2 from the germline V gene are MGHRA and YSYEKL. The CDR3 loop is CASSRGTLGEQFF. CDR3 nucleotides: TGCGCCAGCAGCCGGGGAACGCTAGGTGAGCAGTTCTTC.

This chain links TRBV30 with TRBJ1-4; 10 bases map to TRBD1. Germline V gene data show CDR1 as GTSNPN and CDR2 as SVGIG (reference sequence). V shed 8 bases, J shed 8 bases, and the junction held 5 bases outside the gene matches. The CDR3 covers 12 residues. The CDR3 nucleotides are TGTGCCGCGACAGGGGGCTTGGAAAAACTGTTTTTT. Its translation is CAATGGLEKLFF.

Comments on this clonotype: An end of the junction does not agree with germline; a read error may underlie this. The V and J genes are TRBV11-3 and TRBJ2-4; D gene ambiguous. The end of the DNA aligns better with TRBJ2-7, so the J call may be wrong. Germline assignment: CDR1 SGHNT and CDR2 YENEEA. CDR3 length: 15 residues. The CDR3 DNA reads as TGTGCCGGCAGCTTAGAAGCCAACACTTACTACGAGCAGTACTTC. As protein: CAGSLEANTYYEQYF.

CDR3 nucleotide sequence: TGTGCCAGCAGCTTAAACGCGGGTGAAAAACTGTTTTTT. The encoded protein is CASSLNAGEKLFF. The chain combines TRBV7-2 with TRBJ1-4; no firm D call. This CDR3 is 13 amino acids long. Trimming removed 2 bases from V and 7 bases from J, with 8 bases in between. Germline CDR1 SGHTA, CDR2 FQGNSA.

This chain links TRBV6-6 with TRBJ1-6; D is possibly TRBD1 (5 bases). Germline CDR1 reads MNHNY; CDR2 reads SVGAGI (reference sequence). CDR3 length: 15 residues. Trimming pared 6 bases from V and 2 bases from J, leaving 11 bases between. The CDR3 loop reads CASSSRVPYNSPLHF. Written as DNA, the CDR3 is TGTGCCAGCAGCTCCAGGGTACCCTATAATTCACCCCTCCACTTT.

The chain carries TRBV25-1 and TRBJ2-6; D may be TRBD1 (6 bases). The CDR3 loop spans 14 amino acids. Germline CDR1 is MGHDK and CDR2 is SYGVNS. V lost 6 bases and J 6 bases, leaving 12 bases between the germline ends. CDR3 sequence (DNA): TGTGCCAGCAGGAAAGGGGGTGAGGCCAACGTCCTGACTTTC. As protein: CASRKGGEANVLTF.

This clonotype came up once. At one of its ends the junction is not consistent with the germline gene, which may arise from a read error. The chain is built from TRBV6-2 or TRBV6-3 and TRBJ2-6; a possible D gene is TRBD1 (6 bases). The CDR3 spans 15 residues. CDR1 is MNHEY and CDR2 is SVGEGT in the germline V gene. The CDR3 DNA follows: TGTGCCAGCAGGCCTCAGGGGTTTGGGACCAACGTCCTGACTTTC. It codes for CASRPQGFGTNVLTF.

There are a few counts of this clonotype. The genes are TRBV3-1 and TRBJ1-2; maybe TRBD1 (6 bases). Germline lookup yields CDR1 LGHDT and CDR2 YNNKEL (reference sequence). CDR3 length: 15 residues. Trimming cost V 0 bases and J 8 bases, with 16 bases left between them. The CDR3 DNA reads TGTGCCAGCAGCCAAGAATTGCGGGGGCGGTCAGGCTACACCTTC. As protein: CASSQELRGRSGYTF.

Concerning this clonotype itself: One end of the junction varies from germline; a read error may be responsible. The genes are TRBV6-6 and TRBJ2-3; possibly TRBD2 for D (6 bases). The CDR3 has 17 amino acids. Germline V gene sequence: CDR1 MNHNY, CDR2 SVGAGI (reference sequence). The CDR3 sequence: CASRPTTGGIRTDTQYF. The CDR3 DNA is TGTGCCAGCAGACCAACCACAGGAGGGATCCGCACGGATACGCAGTATTTT.

In regard to this clonotype: An end of the junction does not agree with germline; a read error may underlie this. This chain links TRBV5-4 with TRBJ2-2; 10 nucleotides agree with TRBD1. The CDR3 is made up of 15 amino acids. Per germline, CDR1 SGHNT and CDR2 YYREEE (reference sequence). The CDR3 sequence is CASSPGTGEAGELFF. The CDR3 DNA follows: TGTGCCAGCAGTCCAGGGACAGGGGAGGCCGGGGAGTTGTTTTTT.

This clonotype showed up just a few times. This chain joins TRBV5-1 and TRBJ2-2; TRBD1 agrees at 8 bases. The CDR3 totals 15 residues. Germline V CDR1 and CDR2: SGHRS, YFSETQ. V shed 4 bases and J 7 bases; nucleotides not matched to a gene: 9. The CDR3 sequence is CASSRMGQDGGELFF. The CDR3, as DNA: TGCGCCAGCAGCCGTATGGGACAGGACGGCGGGGAGCTGTTTTTT. The full variable domain, completed using reference TRBV5-1 and TRBJ2-2, is KAGVTQTPRYLIKTRGQQVTLSCSPISGHRSVSWYQQTPGQGLQFLFEYFSETQRNKGNFPGRFSGRQFSNSRSEMNVSTLELGDSALYLCASSRMGQDGGELFFGEGSRLTVL.

The V and J genes are TRBV5-8 and TRBJ2-4, with D unclear. Trimming took off 0 bases at V and 4 bases at J, with 5 bases between the two ends. From germline, CDR1 is SGHTS and CDR2 YDEGEE. The CDR3 extends over 13 amino acids. CDR3 amino acids: CASSLEDKNIQYF. Here the CDR3 DNA reads TGTGCCAGCAGCTTGGAGGATAAAAACATTCAGTACTTC.

There are a few counts of this clonotype. The rearrangement links TRBV6-2 or TRBV6-3 to TRBJ2-1; 10 positions agree with TRBD2. Germline CDR1 MNHEY, CDR2 SVGEGT. The CDR3 extends over 14 amino acids. V dropped 8 bases and J dropped 5; count of bases not matched to a gene: 6. This chain's CDR3 is CASHRSGGDNEQFF. The CDR3 DNA is TGTGCCAGCCACAGGAGCGGGGGGGACAATGAGCAGTTCTTC.

The chain uses TRBV6-2 or TRBV6-3 and TRBJ1-2, with D perhaps matching TRBD1 (6 bases). The germline V gene encodes CDR1 MNHEY and CDR2 SVGEGT. This CDR3 region has 14 residues. V lost 8 bases and J lost 5, with 18 bases in between. The CDR3 loop reads CASVSSRGSYGYTF. The CDR3 DNA follows: TGTGCCAGCGTATCCTCCAGGGGATCTTATGGCTACACCTTC.

The chain has TRBV3-1 and TRBJ2-3; D uncertain. This CDR3 is built from 16 residues. Looked up from germline, CDR1 is LGHDT and CDR2 is YNNKEL (reference sequence). Trimming removed 3 bases from V and 2 bases from J, with 15 bases in between. The CDR3 spells CASSQGYHLYTDTQYF. CDR3 DNA sequence: TGTGCCAGCAGCCAGGGCTACCACCTATACACAGATACGCAGTATTTT.